A single sample is the source of the 8 T cell receptor beta chains below, sequenced in a study of OX40 agonist ivuxolimab in advanced cancers. The protocol was immunoSEQ multiplex PCR, while the TCRdb copy is restricted to in-frame clones and leaves out a portion. The sample yields approximately 120,000 clones, less than 95% seen once. The sequenced sample was CD4+ or CD8+ T cells sorted from blood, obtained in a trial of the OX40 agonist ivuxolimab. The receptors derive from an adult with an advanced solid tumor such as melanoma, head and neck, liver or kidney cancer.

The V and J genes are TRBV11-2 and TRBJ1-1; D unresolved. This CDR3 is built from 13 residues. The germline V and J ends were trimmed by 1 base and 4 bases, with 7 bases remaining between them. Germline V gene sequence: CDR1 SGHAT, CDR2 FQNNGV. CDR3 in DNA: TGTGCCAGCAGCTTAGTCTTGGGCACTGAAGCTTTCTTT. It is translated as CASSLVLGTEAFF.

This clone was seen just once. The chain combines TRBV7-9 with TRBJ1-4; D call uncertain. V dropped 1 base and J dropped 7 bases, with 10 bases sitting between them. The CDR3 is 14 residues long. Germline loops: CDR1 SEHNR, CDR2 FQNEAQ (reference sequence). CDR3 DNA: TGTGCCAGCAGCTTAGTGATGCGAGGTGAAAAACTGTTTTTT. Its translation: CASSLVMRGEKLFF. The full variable domain, with the rest looked up from reference TRBV7-9 and TRBJ1-4, is DTGVSQNPRHKITKRGQNVTFRCDPISEHNRLYWYRQTLGQGPEFLTYFQNEAQLEKSRLLSDRFSAERPKGSFSTLEIQRTEQGDSAMYLCASSLVMRGEKLFFGSGTQLSVL.

The gene calls are TRBV19 and TRBJ1-2, with D maybe TRBD1 (6 bases). Germline V CDR1 and CDR2: LNHDA, SQIVND (reference sequence). The CDR3 is made up of 13 amino acids. Trimming removed 1 base at V and 8 bases at J, with 11 bases between. As DNA, the CDR3 is TGTGCCAGTAGTATAGTGACAGGTGGCGGCTACACCTTC. This gives the protein CASSIVTGGGYTF. Supplemented by reference TRBV19 and TRBJ1-2, the full variable domain reads DGGITQSPKYLFRKEGQNVTLSCEQNLNHDAMYWYRQDPGQGLRLIYYSQIVNDFQKGDIAEGYSVSREKKESFPLTVTSAQKNPTAFYLCASSIVTGGGYTFGSGTRLTVV.

The chain has TRBV5-4 and TRBJ2-5; 8 bases match TRBD2. The CDR3 covers 14 residues. Germline CDR1 reads SGHNT; CDR2 reads YYREEE (reference sequence). V trimming: 4 bases; J trimming: 2 bases; junction bases outside the gene matches: 4. The CDR3 region is CASSKGLEQETQYF. CDR3 bases: TGTGCCAGCAGCAAGGGACTAGAACAAGAGACCCAGTACTTC.

The chain uses TRBV11-3 and TRBJ2-7, with 14 positions matching TRBD2. Germline values: CDR1 SGHNT, CDR2 YENEEA. The CDR3 is made up of 20 amino acids. The V gene end was trimmed by 4 bases and the J gene end by 4 bases; junction bases not matched to a gene: 18. The CDR3 here is CASSSRPGLAGEPSLYEQYF. CDR3 nucleotides: TGTGCCAGCAGCTCGCGCCCGGGACTAGCGGGAGAGCCGTCCCTATACGAGCAGTACTTC.

The rearrangement uses TRBV10-3 and TRBJ1-4, with D possibly being TRBD1 (6 bases). Trimming left V 4 bases short and J 12 bases short, with 12 bases between. This CDR3 contains 12 residues. Germline CDR1 and CDR2: ENHRY and SYGVKD. The DNA for the CDR3 is TGTGCCATCAGTGGGCGACAGGAGGAACTGTTTTTT. Translated: CAISGRQEELFF.

A single count supports this clone. The genes are TRBV6-6 and TRBJ2-3; no firm D call. Germline V CDR1 and CDR2: MNHNY, SVGAGI (reference sequence). The CDR3 consists of 15 residues. With 5 bases removed from V and 0 bases from J, the gap between germline ends came to 12 bases. The CDR3 loop is CASSLQKASTDTQYF. The CDR3 DNA reads as TGTGCCAGCAGTCTTCAGAAGGCTAGCACAGATACGCAGTATTTT.

The rearrangement links TRBV6-5 to TRBJ2-7; 13 bases align to TRBD2. With V trimmed by 4 bases and J by 7 bases, 4 bases remained unmatched. The CDR3 is 14 residues long. In germline, CDR1 is MNHEY, CDR2 SVGAGI. The DNA for the CDR3 is TGTGCCAGCAGTTGGGGACTAGCGGGGTTTGAGCAGTACTTC. This translates into CASSWGLAGFEQYF.